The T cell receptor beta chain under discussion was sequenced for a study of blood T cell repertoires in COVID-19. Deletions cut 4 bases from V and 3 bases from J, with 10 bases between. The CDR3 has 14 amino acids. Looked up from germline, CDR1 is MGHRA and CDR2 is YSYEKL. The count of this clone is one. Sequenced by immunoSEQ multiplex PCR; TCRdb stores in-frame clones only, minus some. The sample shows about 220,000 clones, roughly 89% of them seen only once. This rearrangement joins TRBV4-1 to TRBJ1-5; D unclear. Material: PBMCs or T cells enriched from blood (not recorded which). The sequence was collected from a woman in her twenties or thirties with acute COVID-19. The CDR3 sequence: CASSPQEVNQPQHF. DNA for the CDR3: TGCGCCAGCAGCCCCCAAGAGGTCAATCAGCCCCAGCATTTT.